These T cell receptor beta chains were read from a single sample in a study of T cell repertoires in MIS-A myocarditis. Clones were sequenced by immunoSEQ multiplex PCR, and TCRdb holds only the in-frame ones, with some missing. The sample lists more than 14,000 clones, around 70% occurring once. The specimen was left ventricle heart tissue obtained at autopsy. All receptors derive from a man aged 18 to 35 with fulminant myocarditis from multisystem inflammatory syndrome in adults (MIS-A) after COVID-19. CDR3s include the opening cysteine and the closing phenylalanine or tryptophan. D genes are given only for firm matches. A clone size is listed for some rows: how often the clone was seen (once, few, many), or a class if it is expanded.

TRBJ1-5 TRBD1 TRBV6-1 . CASSDGTGKFYQPQHF TGTGCCAGCAGTGACGGGACAGGGAAATTTTATCAGCCCCAGCATTTT
TRBJ2-6 . TRBV19 . CASSIPGRKSSGANVLTF TGTGCCAGTAGTATCCCGGGACGAAAGAGCTCTGGGGCCAACGTCCTGACTTTC
TRBJ2-5 TRBD2 TRBV28 . CASSNYPGRTSRAEFQETQYF TGTGCCAGCAGTAACTACCCAGGGAGGACTAGCCGAGCAGAGTTCCAAGAGACCCAGTACTTC
TRBJ2-2 TRBD1 TRBV19 . CASRVGQGGTGELFF TGTGCCAGTAGGGTTGGACAGGGGGGCACCGGGGAGCTGTTTTTT
TRBJ1-1 . TRBV18 once CASSPRYGEDTEAFF TGTGCCAGCTCACCACGTTACGGGGAGGACACTGAAGCTTTCTTT
TRBJ2-7 . TRBV28 . CASSLGLGPLNYEQYF TGTGCCAGCAGTTTAGGTTTAGGGCCTTTAAACTACGAGCAGTACTTC
TRBJ2-1 TRBD2 TRBV19 . CASSIGAGRINEQFF TGTGCCAGTAGTATTGGAGCGGGGAGAATTAATGAGCAGTTCTTC
TRBJ2-7 TRBD2 TRBV6-5 . CASSYKGLAYEQYF TGTGCCAGCAGTTACAAGGGACTAGCCTACGAGCAGTACTTC
TRBJ2-7 . TRBV2 few CASSPRTQAYEQYF TGTGCCAGCAGTCCCCGGACCCAAGCCTACGAGCAGTACTTC
TRBJ1-2 . TRBV29-1 . CSATDDIWDLYGYTF TGCAGCGCGACGGACGATATCTGGGATCTCTATGGCTACACCTTC
TRBJ1-2 . TRBV29-1 once CSVYPDSNYGYTF TGCAGCGTTTATCCGGATTCTAACTATGGCTACACCTTC
TRBJ1-6 . TRBV27 few CASSNGFYNSPLHF TGTGCCAGCAGTAACGGATTCTATAATTCACCCCTCCACTTT
TRBJ2-7 TRBD1 TRBV25-1 . CASSGTGGPYEQYF TGTGCCAGCAGTGGAACAGGGGGCCCCTACGAGCAGTACTTC
TRBJ1-1 TRBD1 TRBV5-6 . CASSPYRGLAFF TGTGCCAGCAGCCCTTACAGGGGTTTGGCTTTCTTT
TRBJ2-1 TRBD1 TRBV24-1 . CATRGTGVYNEQFF TGTGCCACCAGAGGGACAGGCGTCTACAATGAGCAGTTCTTC
TRBJ2-7 . TRBV7-8 few CASSLVIYEQYF TGTGCCAGCAGCTTAGTAATCTACGAGCAGTACTTC
TRBJ2-7 . TRBV6-5 few CASSYSSGTSYEQYF TGTGCCAGCAGTTACTCGTCCGGCACCTCCTACGAGCAGTACTTC
TRBJ2-5 . TRBV9 . CASSSRGSQETQYF TGTGCCAGCAGCTCCCGAGGCAGCCAAGAGACCCAGTACTTC
TRBJ2-2 . TRBV5-4 medium-sized CASSRLGTQGLGGELFF TGTGCCAGCAGCCGATTAGGGACCCAGGGCCTTGGCGGGGAGCTGTTTTTT
TRBJ1-1 . TRBV5-1 . CASSKTTGMNTEAFF TGCGCCAGCAGCAAAACCACAGGTATGAACACTGAAGCTTTCTTT
TRBJ1-1 TRBD1 TRBV27 few CASSFHRDRGMNTEAFF TGTGCCAGCAGTTTCCACCGGGACAGAGGAATGAACACTGAAGCTTTCTTT
TRBJ2-7 TRBD2 TRBV5-1 . CASSLGGREYEQYF TGCGCCAGCAGCTTGGGCGGGAGAGAATACGAGCAGTACTTC
TRBJ1-6 . TRBV25-1 few CASAGGHWDSPLHF TGTGCCTCGGCGGGGGGGCATTGGGATTCACCCCTCCACTTT
TRBJ1-1 . TRBV5-5 once CASSFGRVLNTEAFF TGTGCCAGCAGCTTCGGAAGGGTTCTGAACACTGAAGCTTTCTTT
TRBJ2-1 TRBD2 TRBV5-5 . CASSLLERGDNEQFF TGTGCCAGCAGCTTGTTGGAGCGGGGGGACAATGAGCAGTTCTTC
TRBJ2-1 TRBD2 TRBV4-1 . CASRPGLAGSNEQFF TGCGCCAGCAGACCGGGACTAGCGGGCAGCAATGAGCAGTTCTTC
TRBJ2-7 . TRBV5-1 . CASSLGTGGGREQYF TGCGCCAGCAGCTTGGGGACAGGTGGGGGGCGGGAGCAGTACTTC
TRBJ1-2 . TRBV6-5 once CAAGAGSYRNYGYTF TGTGCCGCTGGGGCAGGGAGTTATAGAAACTATGGCTACACCTTC
TRBJ1-2 . TRBV9 few CASSVPGRGLGGYTF TGTGCCAGCAGCGTACCCGGCAGGGGCTTGGGTGGCTACACCTTC